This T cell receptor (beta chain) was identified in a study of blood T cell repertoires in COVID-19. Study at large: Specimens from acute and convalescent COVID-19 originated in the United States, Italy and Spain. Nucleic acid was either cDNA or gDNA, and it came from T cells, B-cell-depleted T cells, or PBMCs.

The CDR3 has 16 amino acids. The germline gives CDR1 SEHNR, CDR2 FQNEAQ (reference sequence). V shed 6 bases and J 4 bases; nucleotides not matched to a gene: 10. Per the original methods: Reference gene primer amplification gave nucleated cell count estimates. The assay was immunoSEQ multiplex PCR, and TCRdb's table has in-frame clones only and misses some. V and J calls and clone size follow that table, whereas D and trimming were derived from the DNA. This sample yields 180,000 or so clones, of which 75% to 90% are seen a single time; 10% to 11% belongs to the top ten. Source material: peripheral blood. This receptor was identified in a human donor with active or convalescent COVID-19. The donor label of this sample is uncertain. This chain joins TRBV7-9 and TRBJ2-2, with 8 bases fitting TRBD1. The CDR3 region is CASRTGQASGTGELFF. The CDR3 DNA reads TGTGCCAGCAGAACGGGACAGGCGTCGGGCACCGGGGAGCTGTTTTTT. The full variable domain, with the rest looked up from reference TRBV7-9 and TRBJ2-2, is DTGVSQNPRHKITKRGQNVTFRCDPISEHNRLYWYRQTLGQGPEFLTYFQNEAQLEKSRLLSDRFSAERPKGSFSTLEIQRTEQGDSAMYLCASRTGQASGTGELFFGEGSRLTVL.